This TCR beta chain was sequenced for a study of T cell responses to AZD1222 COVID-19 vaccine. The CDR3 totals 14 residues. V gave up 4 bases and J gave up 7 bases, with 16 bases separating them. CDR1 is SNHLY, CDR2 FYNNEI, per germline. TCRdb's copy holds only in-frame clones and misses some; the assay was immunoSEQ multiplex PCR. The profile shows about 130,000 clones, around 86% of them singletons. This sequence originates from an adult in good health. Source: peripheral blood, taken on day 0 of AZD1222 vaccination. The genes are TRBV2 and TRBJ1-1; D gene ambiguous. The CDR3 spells CASSGYGVSSEAFF. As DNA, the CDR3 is TGTGCCAGCAGTGGGTACGGAGTGAGCAGTGAAGCTTTCTTT.